The T cell receptor (beta chain) under discussion was sequenced for a study of Graves' ophthalmopathy and Graves' hyperthyroidism. Establishment of the diagnosis relied upon clinical symptoms, serum thyroxine, TRAb, thyroid ultrasound and orbital computed tomography. The sample holds many counts of this clonotype. RNA transcripts served as template for amplifying TCR beta CDR3 sequences. After a first-round RT-PCR with HTBI primers, a second-round multiplex PCR was run. From the multiplex PCR reads, TCRdb called clonotypes with MiXCR, one entry per CDR3 protein. Among 350,000 to 450,000 distinct CDR3 sequences listed, about 17% were seen once. The ends lost 3 bases at V and 5 bases at J; junction bases unmatched: 7. This CDR3 region has 15 residues. Looked up from germline, CDR1 is KGHDR and CDR2 is SFDVKD.

The rearrangement uses TRBV24-1 and TRBJ1-1, with 8 bases identical to TRBD1. Material: peripheral blood. This TCR was sampled from a young woman with Graves' ophthalmopathy. Written as DNA, the CDR3 is TGTGCCACCAGTGATCAGTCAGGGGGCCTTACTGAAGCTTTCTTT. It codes for CATSDQSGGLTEAFF.